A single sample gave rise to the 4 T cell receptor beta chains below, sequenced in a study of CD8+ T cells in alopecia areata. Treatment specified: oral pan-JAK inhibitor, 5-10 mg twice daily. Extraction of RNA preceded its reverse transcription into cDNA, which served as the sequencing template. Produced via immunoSEQ multiplex PCR; TCRdb's table is partial and in-frame only. The repertoire holds more than 95,000 clones, with approximately 60% as singletons. Sequencing was performed on CD4+ T cells sorted from blood, taken at week 4, from a patient treated with tofacitinib. The receptors were gathered from a human donor with alopecia areata.

To note about this clone: Other DNA sequences in this sample translate to the same CDR3. CDR3 protein: CASSLDSSSYEQYF. The CDR3 bases are TGCGCCAGCAGCCTCGACAGTAGCTCCTACGAGCAGTACTTC. This chain links TRBV5-1 with TRBJ2-7, with D tentatively TRBD1 (5 bases). V was trimmed by 4 bases and J by 0 bases, leaving 11 bases between them. The CDR3 spans 14 residues. Germline V CDR1 and CDR2: SGHRS, YFSETQ.

This clone was seen a handful of times. The V gene is TRBV30, the J gene TRBJ1-5, with a possible D match to TRBD1 (6 bases). Germline CDR1 and CDR2: GTSNPN and SVGIG (reference sequence). Trimming took 5 bases from V and 7 from J, leaving 12 bases between them. The CDR3 contains 12 residues. CDR3 nucleotides: TGTGCCTGGGAATCCAGGGGCCAGCCCCAGCATTTT. Encoded protein: CAWESRGQPQHF. Using reference TRBV30 and TRBJ1-5 for the parts outside the CDR3, the full variable domain is SQTIHQWPATLVQPVGSPLSLECTVEGTSNPNLYWYRQAAGRGLQLLFYSVGIGQISSEVPQNLSASRPQDRQFILSSKKLLLSDSGFYLCAWESRGQPQHFGDGTRLSIL.

V usage is TRBV30 and J usage is TRBJ2-7; 11 bases align to TRBD1. Losses at the gene ends were 5 bases for V and 0 bases for J; bases not matched to a gene: 3. This CDR3 has 14 residues. The germline CDR1 and CDR2 sequences are GTSNPN and SVGIG (reference sequence). CDR3 residues: CAWGTGGASYEQYF. The CDR3 DNA reads as TGTGCCTGGGGGACAGGGGGGGCCTCCTACGAGCAGTACTTC.

This clone was counted a few times. The V call is TRBV5-1, the J call TRBJ2-5; D tentatively fits TRBD1 or TRBD2 (5 bases each). The CDR3 is made up of 13 amino acids. The V end lost 3 bases, the J end lost 1 base, and 7 bases lay between the germline ends. In germline, CDR1 is SGHRS, CDR2 YFSETQ. This CDR3 reads CASSWDGQETQYF. The CDR3 coding sequence is TGCGCCAGCAGCTGGGACGGCCAAGAGACCCAGTACTTC.